This T cell receptor (beta chain) originates from a study of B cell selection in AIRE deficiency. The authors' processing: Patients' conventional T cells yielded roughly 9.9x10^4 distinct TCRbeta sequences; donors' 130,000 to 150,000. Some clones are missing from TCRdb's copy, which holds only in-frame ones; the method was immunoSEQ multiplex PCR. The D gene and trimming were derived from the DNA, and the V and J assignments and clone size from that table. The sample consists of about 27,000 clones, around 95% of them appearing once. Conventional CD4 T cells were sorted as CD4+CD127+ cells. In this sample, this clone turned up a few times. What it binds is not known. The V end was cut by 4 bases, the J end by 2 bases, with 10 bases between. CDR3 length: 13 amino acids. Germline CDR1 reads SGHRS; CDR2 reads YFSETQ. Study conclusions and caveats: CDR3s were shorter in shared Treg sequences, reflecting few non-templated nucleotide insertions. Only 9.3% of 3,500 to 4,500 shared Treg sequences were patient-specific; less than 40% healthy-specific. With only TCRbeta sequenced, about 37% of shared healthy Treg sequences overlapped Tconv.

The sequence derives from a human donor in good health. The chain combines TRBV5-1 with TRBJ2-7; D is perhaps TRBD2 (6 bases). The sequencing input was CD4+CD127+ conventional T cells sorted from PBMCs. For the CDR3, the DNA is TGCGCCAGCAGCCCGGGGGATACCTACGAGCAGTACTTC. Translating it yields CASSPGDTYEQYF.